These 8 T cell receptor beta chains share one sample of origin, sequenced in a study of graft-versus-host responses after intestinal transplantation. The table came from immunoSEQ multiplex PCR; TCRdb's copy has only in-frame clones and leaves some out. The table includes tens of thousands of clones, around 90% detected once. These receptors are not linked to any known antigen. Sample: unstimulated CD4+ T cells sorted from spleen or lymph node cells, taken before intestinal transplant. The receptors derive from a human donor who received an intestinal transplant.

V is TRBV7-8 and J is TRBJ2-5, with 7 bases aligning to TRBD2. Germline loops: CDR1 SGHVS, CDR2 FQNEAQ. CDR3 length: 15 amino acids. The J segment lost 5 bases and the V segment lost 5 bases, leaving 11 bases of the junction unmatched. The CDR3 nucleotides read TGTGCCAGCAGCGCCTCCACCGGACTAGTCGAGACCCAGTACTTC. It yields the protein CASSASTGLVETQYF.

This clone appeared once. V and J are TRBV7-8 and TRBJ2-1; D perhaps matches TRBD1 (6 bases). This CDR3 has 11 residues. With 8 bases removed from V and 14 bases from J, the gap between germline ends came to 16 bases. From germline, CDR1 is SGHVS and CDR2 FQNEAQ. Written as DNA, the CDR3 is TGTGCCAGCCTCGGACAGATAAGAAAGTTCTTC. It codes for CASLGQIRKFF.

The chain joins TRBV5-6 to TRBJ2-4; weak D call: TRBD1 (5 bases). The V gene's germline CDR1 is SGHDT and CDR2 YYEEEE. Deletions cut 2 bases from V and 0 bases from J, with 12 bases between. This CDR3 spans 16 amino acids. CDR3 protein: CASSFQGLLAKNIQYF. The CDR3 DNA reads TGTGCCAGCAGCTTTCAGGGTCTCCTAGCCAAAAACATTCAGTACTTC.

CDR3 sequence reads: CASSRRLAGTDTQYF. The CDR3 DNA follows: TGTGCCAGCAGCCGGAGACTAGCGGGCACAGATACGCAGTATTTT. The chain combines TRBV7-3 with TRBJ2-3; 9 bases map to TRBD2. The CDR3 loop spans 15 amino acids. Losses at the gene ends were 5 bases for V and 1 base for J; bases not matched to a gene: 4. Germline CDR1 reads SGHTA; CDR2 reads FQGTGA.

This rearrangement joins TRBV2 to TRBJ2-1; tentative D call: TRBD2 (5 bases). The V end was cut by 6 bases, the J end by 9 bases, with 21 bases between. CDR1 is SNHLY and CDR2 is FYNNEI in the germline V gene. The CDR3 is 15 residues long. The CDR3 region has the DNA TGTGCCAGCAGCCTGATGGCGGGTGAGTTGGTTGAGCAGTTCTTC. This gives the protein CASSLMAGELVEQFF. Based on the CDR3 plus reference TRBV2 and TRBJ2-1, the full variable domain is EPEVTQTPSHQVTQMGQEVILRCVPISNHLYFYWYRQILGQKVEFLVSFYNNEISEKSEIFDDQFSVERPDGSNFTLKIRSTKLEDSAMYFCASSLMAGELVEQFFGPGTRLTVL.

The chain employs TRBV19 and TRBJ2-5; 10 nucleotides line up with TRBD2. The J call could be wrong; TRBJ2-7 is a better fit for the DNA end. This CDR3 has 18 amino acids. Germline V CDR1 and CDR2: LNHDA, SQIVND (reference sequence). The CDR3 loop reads CASSNFLASGRTSHEQYF. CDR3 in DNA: TGTGCCAGTAGTAATTTCTTGGCTAGCGGGAGAACTTCACACGAGCAGTACTTC.

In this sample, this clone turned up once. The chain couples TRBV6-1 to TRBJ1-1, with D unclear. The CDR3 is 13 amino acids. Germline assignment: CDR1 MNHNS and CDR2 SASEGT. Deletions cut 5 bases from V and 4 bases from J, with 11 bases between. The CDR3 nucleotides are TGTGCCAGCAGTTCCGTCCGGGGCACTGAAGCTTTCTTT. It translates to CASSSVRGTEAFF.

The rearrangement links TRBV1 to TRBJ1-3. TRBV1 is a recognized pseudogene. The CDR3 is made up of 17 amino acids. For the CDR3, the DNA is TGCACCAGCAGCCAAGATTCCCTCGGATACTCTGGAAACACCATATATTTT. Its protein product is CTSSQDSLGYSGNTIYF.